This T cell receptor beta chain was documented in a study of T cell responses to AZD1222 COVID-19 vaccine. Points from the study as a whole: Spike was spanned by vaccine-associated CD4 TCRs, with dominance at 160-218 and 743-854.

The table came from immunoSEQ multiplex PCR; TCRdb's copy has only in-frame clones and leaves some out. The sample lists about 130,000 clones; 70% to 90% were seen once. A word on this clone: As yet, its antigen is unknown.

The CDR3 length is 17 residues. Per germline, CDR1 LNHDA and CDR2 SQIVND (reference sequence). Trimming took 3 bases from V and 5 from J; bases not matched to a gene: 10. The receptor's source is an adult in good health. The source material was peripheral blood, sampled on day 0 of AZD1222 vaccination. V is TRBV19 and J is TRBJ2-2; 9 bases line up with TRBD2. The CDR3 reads CASSIGVLAGRTGELFF. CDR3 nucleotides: TGTGCCAGTAGTATTGGTGTTCTAGCGGGGCGGACCGGGGAGCTGTTTTTT.